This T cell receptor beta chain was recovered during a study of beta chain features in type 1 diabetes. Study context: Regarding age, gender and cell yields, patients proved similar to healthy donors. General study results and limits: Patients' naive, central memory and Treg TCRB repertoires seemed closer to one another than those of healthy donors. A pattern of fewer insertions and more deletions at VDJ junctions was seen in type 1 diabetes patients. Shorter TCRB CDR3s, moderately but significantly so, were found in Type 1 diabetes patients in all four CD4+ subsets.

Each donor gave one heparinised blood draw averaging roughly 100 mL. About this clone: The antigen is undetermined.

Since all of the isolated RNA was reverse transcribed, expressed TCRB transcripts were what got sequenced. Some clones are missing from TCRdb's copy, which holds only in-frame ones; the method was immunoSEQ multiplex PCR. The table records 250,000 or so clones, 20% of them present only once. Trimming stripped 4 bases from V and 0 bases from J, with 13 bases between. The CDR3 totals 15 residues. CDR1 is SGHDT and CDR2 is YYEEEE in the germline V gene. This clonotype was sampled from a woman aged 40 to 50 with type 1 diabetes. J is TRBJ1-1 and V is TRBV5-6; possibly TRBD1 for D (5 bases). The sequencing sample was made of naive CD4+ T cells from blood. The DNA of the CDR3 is TGTGCCAGCAGCCTTTGGACACGCTTGAACACTGAAGCTTTCTTT. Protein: CASSLWTRLNTEAFF.